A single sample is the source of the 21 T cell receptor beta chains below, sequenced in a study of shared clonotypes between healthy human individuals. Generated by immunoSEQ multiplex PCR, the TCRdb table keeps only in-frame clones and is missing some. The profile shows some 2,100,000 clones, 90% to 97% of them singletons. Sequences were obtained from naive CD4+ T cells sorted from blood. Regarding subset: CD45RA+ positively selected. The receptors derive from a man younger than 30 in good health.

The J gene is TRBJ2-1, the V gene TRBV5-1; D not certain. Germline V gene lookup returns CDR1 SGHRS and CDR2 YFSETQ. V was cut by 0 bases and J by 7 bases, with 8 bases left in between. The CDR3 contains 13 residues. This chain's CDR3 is CASSLEGWNEQFF. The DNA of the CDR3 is TGCGCCAGCAGCTTGGAGGGTTGGAATGAGCAGTTCTTC.

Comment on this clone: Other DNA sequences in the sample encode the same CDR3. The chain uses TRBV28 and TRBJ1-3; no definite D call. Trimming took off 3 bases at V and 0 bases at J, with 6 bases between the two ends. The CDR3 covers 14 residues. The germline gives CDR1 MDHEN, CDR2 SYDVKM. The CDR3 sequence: CASSFVSSGNTIYF. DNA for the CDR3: TGTGCCAGCAGTTTCGTCAGCTCTGGAAACACCATATATTTT.

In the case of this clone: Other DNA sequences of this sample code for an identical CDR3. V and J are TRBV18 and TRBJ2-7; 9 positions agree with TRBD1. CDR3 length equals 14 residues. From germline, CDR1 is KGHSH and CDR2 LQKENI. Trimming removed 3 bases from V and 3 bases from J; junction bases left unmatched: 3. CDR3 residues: CASSPGQGRYEQYF. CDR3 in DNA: TGTGCCAGCTCACCGGGACAGGGCCGCTACGAGCAGTACTTC.

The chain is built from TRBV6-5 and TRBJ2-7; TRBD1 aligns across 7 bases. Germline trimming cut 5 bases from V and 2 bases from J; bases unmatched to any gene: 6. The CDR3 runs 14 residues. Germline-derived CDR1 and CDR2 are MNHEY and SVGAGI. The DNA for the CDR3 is TGTGCCAGCAGTAAATCCGGGACAGCCTACGAGCAGTACTTC. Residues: CASSKSGTAYEQYF.

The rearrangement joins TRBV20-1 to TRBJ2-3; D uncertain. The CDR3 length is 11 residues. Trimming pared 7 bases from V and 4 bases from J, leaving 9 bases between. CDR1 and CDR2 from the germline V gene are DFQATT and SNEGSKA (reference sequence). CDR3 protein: CSVGHPDTQYF. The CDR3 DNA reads TGCAGTGTCGGGCATCCAGATACGCAGTATTTT.

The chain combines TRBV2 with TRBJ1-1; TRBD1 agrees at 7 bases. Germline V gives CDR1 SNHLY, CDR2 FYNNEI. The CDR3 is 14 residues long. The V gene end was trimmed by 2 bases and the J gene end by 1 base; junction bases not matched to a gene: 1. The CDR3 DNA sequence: TGTGCCAGCAGTGAAAACAGGGGGAACACTGAAGCTTTCTTT. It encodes CASSENRGNTEAFF.

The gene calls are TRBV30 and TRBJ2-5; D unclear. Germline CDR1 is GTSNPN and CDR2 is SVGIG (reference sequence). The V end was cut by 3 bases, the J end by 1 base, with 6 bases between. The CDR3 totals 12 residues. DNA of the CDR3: TGTGCCTGGAGGGCTTCCCAAGAGACCCAGTACTTC. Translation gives CAWRASQETQYF.

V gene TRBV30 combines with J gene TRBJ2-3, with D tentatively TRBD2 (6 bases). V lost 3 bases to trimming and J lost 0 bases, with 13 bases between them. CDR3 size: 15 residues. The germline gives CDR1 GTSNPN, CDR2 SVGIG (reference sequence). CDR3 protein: CAWSGAGHSTDTQYF. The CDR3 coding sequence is TGTGCCTGGAGCGGGGCGGGGCACAGCACAGATACGCAGTATTTT.

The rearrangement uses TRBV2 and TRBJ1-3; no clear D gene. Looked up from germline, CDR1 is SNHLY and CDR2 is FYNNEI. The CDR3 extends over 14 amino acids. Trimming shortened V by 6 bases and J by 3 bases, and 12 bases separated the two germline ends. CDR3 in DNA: TGTGCCAGCAGCGTCAGTGAAATTGGAAACACCATATATTTT. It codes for CASSVSEIGNTIYF.

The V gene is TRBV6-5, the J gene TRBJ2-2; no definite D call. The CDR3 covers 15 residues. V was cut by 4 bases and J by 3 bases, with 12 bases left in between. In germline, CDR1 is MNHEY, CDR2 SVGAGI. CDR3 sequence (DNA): TGTGCCAGCAGTTTAGATCTTTGGGACACCGGGGAGCTGTTTTTT. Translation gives CASSLDLWDTGELFF.

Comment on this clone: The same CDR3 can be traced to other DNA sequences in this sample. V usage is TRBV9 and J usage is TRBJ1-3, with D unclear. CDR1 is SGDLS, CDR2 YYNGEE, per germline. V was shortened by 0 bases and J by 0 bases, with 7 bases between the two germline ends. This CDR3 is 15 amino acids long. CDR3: CASSVGDSSGNTIYF. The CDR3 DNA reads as TGTGCCAGCAGCGTAGGGGATTCCTCTGGAAACACCATATATTTT.

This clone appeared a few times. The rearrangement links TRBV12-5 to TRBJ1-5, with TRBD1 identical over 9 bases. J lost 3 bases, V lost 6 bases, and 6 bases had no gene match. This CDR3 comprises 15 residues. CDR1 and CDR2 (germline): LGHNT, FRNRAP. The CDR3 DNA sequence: TGTGCTAGTGGCACCGGGACAGGGCCCAATCAGCCCCAGCATTTT. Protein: CASGTGTGPNQPQHF.

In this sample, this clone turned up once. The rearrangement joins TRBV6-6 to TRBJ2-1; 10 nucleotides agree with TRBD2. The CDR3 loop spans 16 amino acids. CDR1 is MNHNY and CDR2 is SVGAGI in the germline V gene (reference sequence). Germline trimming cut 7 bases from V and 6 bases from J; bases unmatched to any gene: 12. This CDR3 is CASNPSGSYFRNEQFF. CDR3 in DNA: TGTGCCAGCAACCCTAGCGGGAGTTATTTTCGCAATGAGCAGTTCTTC.

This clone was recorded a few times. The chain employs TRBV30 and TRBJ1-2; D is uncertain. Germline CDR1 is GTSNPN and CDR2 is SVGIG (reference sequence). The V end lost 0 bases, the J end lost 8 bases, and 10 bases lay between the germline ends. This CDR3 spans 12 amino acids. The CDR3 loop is CAWSVSVGGYTF. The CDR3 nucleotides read TGTGCCTGGAGTGTATCCGTCGGCGGCTACACCTTC. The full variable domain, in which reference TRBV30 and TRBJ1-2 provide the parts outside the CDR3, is SQTIHQWPATLVQPVGSPLSLECTVEGTSNPNLYWYRQAAGRGLQLLFYSVGIGQISSEVPQNLSASRPQDRQFILSSKKLLLSDSGFYLCAWSVSVGGYTFGSGTRLTVV.

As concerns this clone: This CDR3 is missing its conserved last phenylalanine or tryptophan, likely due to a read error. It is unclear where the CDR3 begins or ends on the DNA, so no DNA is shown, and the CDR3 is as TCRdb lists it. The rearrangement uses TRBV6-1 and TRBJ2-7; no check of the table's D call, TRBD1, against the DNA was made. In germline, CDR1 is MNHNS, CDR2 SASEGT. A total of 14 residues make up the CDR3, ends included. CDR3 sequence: CASSERVARDRSVL.

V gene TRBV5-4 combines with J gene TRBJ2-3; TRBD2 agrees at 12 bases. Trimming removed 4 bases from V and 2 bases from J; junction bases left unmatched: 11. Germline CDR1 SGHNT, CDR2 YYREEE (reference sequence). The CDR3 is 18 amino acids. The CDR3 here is CASSGRLAGVEFTDTQYF. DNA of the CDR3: TGTGCCAGCAGCGGGCGACTAGCGGGAGTGGAGTTCACAGATACGCAGTATTTT.

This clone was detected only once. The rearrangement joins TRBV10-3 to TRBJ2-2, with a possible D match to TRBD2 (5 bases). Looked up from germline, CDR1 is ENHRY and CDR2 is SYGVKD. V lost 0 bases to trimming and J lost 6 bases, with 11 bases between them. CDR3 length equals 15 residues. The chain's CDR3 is CAISESTLGAGELFF. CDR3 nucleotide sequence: TGTGCCATCAGTGAGTCAACTCTGGGAGCCGGGGAGCTGTTTTTT.

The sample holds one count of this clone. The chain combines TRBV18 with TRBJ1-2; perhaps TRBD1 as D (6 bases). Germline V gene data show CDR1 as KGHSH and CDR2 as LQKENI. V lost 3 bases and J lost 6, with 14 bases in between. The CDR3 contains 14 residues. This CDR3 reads CASSPGLGGDGYTF. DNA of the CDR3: TGTGCCAGCTCACCCGGGCTAGGGGGAGATGGCTACACCTTC.

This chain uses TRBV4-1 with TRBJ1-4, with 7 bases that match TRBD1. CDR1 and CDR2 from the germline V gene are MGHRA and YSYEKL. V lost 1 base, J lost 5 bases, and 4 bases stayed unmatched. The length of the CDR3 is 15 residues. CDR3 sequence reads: CASSQGQGQNEKLFF. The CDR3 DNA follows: TGCGCCAGCAGCCAAGGACAGGGACAGAATGAAAAACTGTTTTTT.

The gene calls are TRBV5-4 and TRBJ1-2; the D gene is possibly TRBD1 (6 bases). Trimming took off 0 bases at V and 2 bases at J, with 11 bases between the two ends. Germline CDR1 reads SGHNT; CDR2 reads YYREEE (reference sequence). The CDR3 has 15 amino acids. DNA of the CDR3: TGTGCCAGCAGCTTGGGTACAGGGCCCAACTATGGCTACACCTTC. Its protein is CASSLGTGPNYGYTF. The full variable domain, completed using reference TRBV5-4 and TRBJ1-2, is ETGVTQSPTHLIKTRGQQVTLRCSSQSGHNTVSWYQQALGQGPQFIFQYYREEENGRGNFPPRFSGLQFPNYSSELNVNALELDDSALYLCASSLGTGPNYGYTFGSGTRLTVV.

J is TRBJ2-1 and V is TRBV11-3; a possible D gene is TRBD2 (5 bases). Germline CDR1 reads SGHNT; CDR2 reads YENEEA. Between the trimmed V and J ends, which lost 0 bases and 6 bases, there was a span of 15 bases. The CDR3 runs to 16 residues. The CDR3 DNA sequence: TGTGCCAGCAGCTTAGATACCGGGAAAACAATCAATGAGCAGTTCTTC. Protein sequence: CASSLDTGKTINEQFF. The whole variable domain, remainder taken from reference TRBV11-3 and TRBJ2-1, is EAGVVQSPRYKIIEKKQPVAFWCNPISGHNTLYWYLQNLGQGPELLIRYENEEAVDDSQLPKDRFSAERLKGVDSTLKIQPAELGDSAVYLCASSLDTGKTINEQFFGPGTRLTVL.